These 28 T cell receptor beta chains share one sample of origin, sequenced in a study of vaccination effects on CD4 cells after COVID-19. These receptors' antigens are unknown. Clones were read by immunoSEQ multiplex PCR, and TCRdb kept only the in-frame ones, dropping some. The table records roughly 63,000 clones, over 70% of them present only once. ViraFEST used viral peptide pools to expand antigen-specific CD4+ T cells before sequencing. With approximately ten days of culture completed, CD4+ T cells were isolated. Nucleocapsid antibody tests were negative, and the vaccine recipients had no prior SARS-CoV-2 infection. Sequenced material: CD4+ T cells from PBMCs cultured with HCoV-OC43 spike peptides, taken before COVID-19 vaccination. Regarding subset: HCoV-OC43 spike overlapping peptide pool stimulation. These receptors were obtained from a human donor who received a COVID-19 vaccine.

This clone was counted only a few times. V is TRBV12-3 or TRBV12-4 and J is TRBJ1-1; weak D call: TRBD1 (5 bases). Trimming removed 6 bases at V and 4 bases at J, with 12 bases between. This CDR3 has 13 residues. The CDR3 spells CASRQGLGTEAFF. CDR3 bases: TGTGCCAGCAGGCAGGGACTGGGCACTGAAGCTTTCTTT.

Written as DNA, the CDR3 is TGTGCCAGCAGCGGGGAAGGGGCACCCCTCCACTTT. Its protein is CASSGEGAPLHF. The chain carries TRBV3-1 (or the pseudogene TRBV3-2) and TRBJ1-6; the D gene is possibly TRBD1 (5 bases). The CDR3 covers 12 residues. CDR1 and CDR2 from the germline V gene are LGHDT and YNNKEL (reference sequence). The V gene lost 5 bases and the J gene lost 11 bases, with 10 bases spanning the gap.

The V gene is TRBV29-1, the J gene TRBJ1-1; the D gene is possibly TRBD1 (6 bases). The CDR3 loop spans 13 amino acids. V lost 3 bases, J lost 0 bases, and 8 bases lay in between. The germline gives CDR1 SQVTM, CDR2 ANQGSEA. The CDR3 spells CSVDTGLNTEAFF. The CDR3 DNA reads as TGCAGCGTTGATACAGGGTTGAACACTGAAGCTTTCTTT.

The chain links TRBV5-8 to TRBJ2-2; D is uncertain. V lost 4 bases and J 3 bases, leaving 16 bases between the germline ends. Germline-derived CDR1 and CDR2 are SGHTS and YDEGEE. The CDR3 spans 16 residues. As DNA, the CDR3 is TGTGCCAGCAGCCCCCTAGGCGAAATTGACACCGGGGAGCTGTTTTTT. Protein: CASSPLGEIDTGELFF.

This clone was seen only once. This chain joins TRBV7-8 and TRBJ2-1; the D gene is possibly TRBD1 (6 bases). Germline V gives CDR1 SGHVS, CDR2 FQNEAQ. The CDR3 length is 15 residues. Between the trimmed V and J ends, which lost 5 bases and 6 bases, there was a span of 17 bases. CDR3 sequence: CASSPEGVLFNEQFF. The CDR3 nucleotides read TGTGCCAGCAGCCCCGAGGGGGTTCTTTTCAATGAGCAGTTCTTC.

This rearrangement joins TRBV5-1 to TRBJ2-2; the D gene is possibly TRBD2 (6 bases). Germline V gene data show CDR1 as SGHRS and CDR2 as YFSETQ. The CDR3 loop spans 17 amino acids. V shed 0 bases and J shed 0 bases, with 12 bases lying between them. CDR3 region: CASSLAPGATNTGELFF. The CDR3 DNA is TGCGCCAGCAGCTTGGCCCCGGGAGCCACGAACACCGGGGAGCTGTTTTTT. Complete variable domain (other parts from reference TRBV5-1 and TRBJ2-2): KAGVTQTPRYLIKTRGQQVTLSCSPISGHRSVSWYQQTPGQGLQFLFEYFSETQRNKGNFPGRFSGRQFSNSRSEMNVSTLELGDSALYLCASSLAPGATNTGELFFGEGSRLTVL.

The chain has TRBV18 and TRBJ1-5; weak D call: TRBD1 (6 bases). Per germline, CDR1 KGHSH and CDR2 LQKENI. This CDR3 spans 15 amino acids. V lost 3 bases and J 0 bases, leaving 9 bases between the germline ends. The CDR3 sequence: CASSPDRNSNQPQHF. In DNA form, the CDR3 reads TGTGCCAGCTCACCGGACAGAAATAGCAATCAGCCCCAGCATTTT.

The V call is TRBV7-2, the J call TRBJ2-5; 11 nucleotides align to TRBD1. V lost 8 bases, J lost 4 bases, and 6 bases stayed unmatched. CDR3 length: 14 residues. Per the germline V gene, CDR1 is SGHTA and CDR2 is FQGNSA. The CDR3 is CASGTGTGGETQYF. CDR3 DNA sequence: TGTGCCAGCGGGACCGGGACAGGGGGAGAGACCCAGTACTTC.

The genes are TRBV12-3 or TRBV12-4 and TRBJ1-1; maybe TRBD1 (5 bases). The CDR3 loop spans 13 amino acids. The V end lost 3 bases, the J end lost 5 bases, and 10 bases lay between the germline ends. CDR3 in amino acids: CASSLKGRTEAFF. CDR3 in DNA: TGTGCCAGCAGTTTGAAGGGGAGGACTGAAGCTTTCTTT.

The rearrangement links TRBV24-1 to TRBJ2-5, with 9 bases matching TRBD2. The germline V gene has CDR1 KGHDR and CDR2 SFDVKD. The CDR3 consists of 19 residues. V shed 1 base and J 7 bases; nucleotides not matched to a gene: 18. For the CDR3, the DNA is TGTGCCACCAGTGATTTTAACCCCTCGGGTAGCGGGGGTATGGGGACCCAGTACTTC. Encoded protein: CATSDFNPSGSGGMGTQYF.

The chain uses TRBV7-2 and TRBJ1-4, with D possibly being TRBD1 (5 bases). This CDR3 is built from 15 residues. The germline V gene has CDR1 SGHTA and CDR2 FQGNSA. V was pared by 0 bases and J by 7 bases, with 12 bases between. CDR3 loop: CASSLAGDVGEKLFF. The DNA of the CDR3 is TGTGCCAGCAGCTTAGCGGGGGACGTGGGTGAAAAACTGTTTTTT.

The genes are TRBV28 and TRBJ2-3; TRBD2 matches at 12 bases. Unmatched junction bases numbered 3, after V lost 6 bases and J lost 2 bases. The CDR3 has 15 amino acids. Germline-derived CDR1 and CDR2 are MDHEN and SYDVKM. The CDR3 loop is CASRASGGATDTQYF. Here the CDR3 DNA reads TGTGCCAGCAGGGCTAGCGGGGGGGCCACAGATACGCAGTATTTT.

This clone was seen a handful of times. The chain is built from TRBV5-4 and TRBJ1-1, with TRBD1 as a possible D gene (5 bases). The V and J ends lost 3 bases and 4 bases respectively, with 10 bases between them. CDR1 is SGHNT and CDR2 is YYREEE in the germline V gene (reference sequence). The CDR3 totals 13 residues. CDR3 DNA: TGTGCCAGCAGCTCGGGGGGTAGCACTGAAGCTTTCTTT. As protein: CASSSGGSTEAFF.

V is TRBV2 and J is TRBJ1-3, with 7 bases identical to TRBD1. V lost 6 bases and J lost 1; bases outside the gene matches: 6. Germline V gene data show CDR1 as SNHLY and CDR2 as FYNNEI. The CDR3 is 15 amino acids. CDR3 protein: CASSTGEGSGNTIYF. Written as DNA, the CDR3 is TGTGCCAGCAGCACAGGGGAAGGATCTGGAAACACCATATATTTT.

This chain links TRBV18 with TRBJ1-1; the D gene is possibly TRBD1 (6 bases). In germline, CDR1 is KGHSH, CDR2 LQKENI. V was shortened by 5 bases and J by 3 bases, with 10 bases between the two germline ends. The CDR3 totals 13 residues. DNA of the CDR3: TGTGCCAGCTCATCCGACAGGTACACTGAAGCTTTCTTT. Protein: CASSSDRYTEAFF.

This chain joins TRBV4-1 and TRBJ2-2; weak D call: TRBD1 (5 bases). This CDR3 has 14 amino acids. Germline V lookup: CDR1 MGHRA, CDR2 YSYEKL. The V and J ends lost 7 bases and 0 bases respectively, with 9 bases between them. The CDR3 loop reads CASKYRTNTGELFF. In DNA, the CDR3 is TGCGCCAGCAAGTACAGGACGAACACCGGGGAGCTGTTTTTT.

This clone is a singleton in its sample. This chain links TRBV6-1 with TRBJ1-2; D ambiguous. V was clipped by 3 bases and J by 1 base, with 3 bases between them. CDR1 and CDR2 (germline): MNHNS, SASEGT. There are 12 residues in the CDR3. The chain's CDR3 is CASSEVNYGYTF. In nucleotides, the CDR3 is TGTGCCAGCAGTGAGGTTAACTATGGCTACACCTTC.

This clone was counted a single time. The V gene is TRBV7-5, the J gene TRBJ1-2. TRBV7-5 is given as a pseudogene. The CDR3 is 15 residues long. CDR3: CARPGDLRHDYGYTF. The CDR3 DNA follows: TGTGCCCGACCGGGGGACCTACGGCACGACTATGGCTACACCTTC.

V gene TRBV6-6 combines with J gene TRBJ2-5; D uncertain. The CDR3 spans 12 residues. The germline V and J ends were trimmed by 2 bases and 5 bases, with 6 bases remaining between them. Germline values: CDR1 MNHNY, CDR2 SVGAGI (reference sequence). Written as DNA, the CDR3 is TGTGCCAGCAGTTACGGGTTGGAGACCCAGTACTTC. It translates to CASSYGLETQYF.

The chain joins TRBV28 to TRBJ2-2; 7 nucleotides match TRBD1. CDR3 length: 16 residues. Trimming removed 6 bases from V and 2 bases from J; junction bases left unmatched: 9. From germline, CDR1 is MDHEN and CDR2 SYDVKM. The CDR3 region is CASRDRDRGNTGELFF. CDR3 nucleotides: TGTGCCAGCAGGGACCGGGACAGAGGAAACACCGGGGAGCTGTTTTTT.

The chain joins TRBV24-1 to TRBJ2-5; 8 positions match TRBD2. V gave up 0 bases and J gave up 0 bases; unmatched junction bases: 2. Germline V gives CDR1 KGHDR, CDR2 SFDVKD. CDR3 length equals 16 residues. The CDR3 sequence is CATSDLAGGHQETQYF. The CDR3 DNA reads TGTGCCACCAGTGATTTGGCGGGGGGACACCAAGAGACCCAGTACTTC.

About this clone itself: Other DNA sequences in this specimen translate into the identical CDR3. The gene calls are TRBV30 and TRBJ2-5; D remains ambiguous. Trimming shortened V by 0 bases and J by 5 bases, and 4 bases separated the two germline ends. Germline CDR1 GTSNPN, CDR2 SVGIG (reference sequence). The CDR3 length is 11 residues. The CDR3 bases are TGTGCCTGGAGTGTACGGGAGACCCAGTACTTC. Translation: CAWSVRETQYF. Filled out from reference TRBV30 and TRBJ2-5, the complete variable domain reads SQTIHQWPATLVQPVGSPLSLECTVEGTSNPNLYWYRQAAGRGLQLLFYSVGIGQISSEVPQNLSASRPQDRQFILSSKKLLLSDSGFYLCAWSVRETQYFGPGTRLLVL.

The chain uses TRBV7-8 and TRBJ2-7; D is unresolved. The V gene lost 5 bases and the J gene lost 3 bases, with 17 bases spanning the gap. This CDR3 is built from 15 residues. The germline V gene has CDR1 SGHVS and CDR2 FQNEAQ. The CDR3 loop is CASSRKPDGNYEQYV. DNA for the CDR3: TGTGCCAGCAGCAGGAAACCGGACGGAAACTACGAGCAGTACGTC.

The chain carries TRBV9 and TRBJ2-2; D is perhaps TRBD1 (6 bases). V shed 4 bases and J shed 3 bases, with 13 bases lying between them. CDR3 length equals 15 residues. The germline gives CDR1 SGDLS, CDR2 YYNGEE. CDR3 region: CASSIQGTHTGELFF. DNA of the CDR3: TGTGCCAGCAGCATACAGGGAACCCACACCGGGGAGCTGTTTTTT.

The count of this clone is one. The rearrangement joins TRBV10-3 to TRBJ2-2; tentatively, D is TRBD2 (5 bases). Germline V gene lookup returns CDR1 ENHRY and CDR2 SYGVKD. The CDR3 length is 16 residues. The ends were cut back, 8 bases at V and 0 bases at J, with 16 bases in the middle. Here the CDR3 DNA reads TGTGCCATCTTCGATCCTAGCCGGACGAACACCGGGGAGCTGTTTTTT. It codes for CAIFDPSRTNTGELFF.

The chain is built from TRBV30 and TRBJ2-1; TRBD2 might be the D (7 bases). The CDR3 spans 16 residues. CDR1 is GTSNPN and CDR2 is SVGIG in the germline V gene (reference sequence). V was pared by 0 bases and J by 6 bases, with 18 bases between. For the CDR3, the DNA is TGTGCCTGGAGTGTACTCGGGGGGCGACCCACCAATGAGCAGTTCTTC. Encoded protein: CAWSVLGGRPTNEQFF.

The CDR3: CASSLGGTMNTEAFF. The DNA for the CDR3 is TGCGCCAGCAGCTTGGGGGGGACAATGAACACTGAAGCTTTCTTT. The V call is TRBV5-1, the J call TRBJ1-1; maybe TRBD1 (6 bases). Germline lookup yields CDR1 SGHRS and CDR2 YFSETQ. The CDR3 extends over 15 amino acids. With 0 bases removed from V and 0 bases from J, the gap between germline ends came to 9 bases.

The gene calls are TRBV29-1 and TRBJ1-1; D call uncertain. CDR3 length: 14 residues. V lost 5 bases, J lost 1 base, and 14 bases lay in between. The V gene's germline CDR1 is SQVTM and CDR2 ANQGSEA. CDR3: CSVSDPATNTEAFF. The CDR3, as DNA: TGCAGCGTTTCCGATCCGGCCACGAACACTGAAGCTTTCTTT.